This is a list of T cell receptor beta chains from one sample in a study of blood T cell repertoires in COVID-19. Repertoires were generated with immunoSEQ multiplex PCR, while TCRdb's copy carries only in-frame clones and drops some. The table includes about 21,000 clones, roughly 78% detected once. The sequenced sample consisted of peripheral blood. The receptor set was obtained from a man at least 80 years old with acute or convalescent COVID-19. CDR3s include the opening cysteine and the closing phenylalanine or tryptophan. A D gene is named only where the DNA matches it firmly. Rows may omit the clone size; those that give it use once, few, many or a size class.

>TRBJ1-1|-|TRBD1|TRBV30
CAWSVNRDREAFF
>TRBJ1-2|-|TRBD1|TRBV30
CAWSVIWDRGSGYGYTF
>TRBJ2-5|-|TRBD2|TRBV7-3
CASSLTGAGVRLEETQYF
>TRBJ2-1|-|-|TRBV7-2
CASSTKPGNRHNEQFF
>TRBJ2-3|-|TRBD2|TRBV6-4
CASRASGADTQYF
>TRBJ1-2|-|-|TRBV18
CASSPAASDGYTF
>TRBJ1-1|once|-|TRBV11-3
CASSLDYGGTEAFF
>TRBJ1-2|-|-|TRBV5-5
CASSLDIHGQPTPKNYGYTF
>TRBJ1-4|-|-|TRBV4-1
CASSQTGREEKLFF
>TRBJ2-2|-|TRBD1|TRBV30
CAWREGGRGLITGELFF
>TRBJ1-2|-|-|TRBV10-2
CASRPTSNYGYTF
>TRBJ1-2|-|-|TRBV6-6
CASSYDRFNYGYTF